The 12 T cell receptor beta chains in this list originate from one sample, sequenced in a study of spatial heterogeneity in lung cancer. Time point given: sample taken at primary tumor resection. These TCRs are of unknown antigen specificity. From the 5' RACE reads, TCRdb called clonotypes with MiXCR, one entry per CDR3 protein. This sample has over a thousand distinct CDR3 sequences, with around 15% found just once. Findings of the study overall: Counts of expanded intratumoral alpha and beta TCRs tracked tumor mutation counts.

Sequenced material: lung tumor tissue, taken at surgery. All receptors derive from a male donor with early-stage non-small cell lung cancer.

This clonotype is classed as medium-sized. This chain uses TRBV6-2 or TRBV6-3 with TRBJ2-7, with 7 bases lining up with TRBD1. This CDR3 has 12 residues. Losses at the gene ends were 7 bases for V and 3 bases for J; bases not matched to a gene: 3. CDR1 is MNHEY, CDR2 SVGEGT, per germline. The CDR3 coding sequence is TGTGCCAGCACCGGACAGGTCTACGAGCAGTACTTC. Translation: CASTGQVYEQYF.

This chain joins TRBV15 and TRBJ2-3; D ambiguous. The germline V gene has CDR1 LNHNV and CDR2 YYDKDF (reference sequence). The CDR3 spans 14 residues. The V end was cut by 2 bases, the J end by 3 bases, with 9 bases between. DNA for the CDR3: TGTGCCACCAGCAGAACGCTAGGTACAGATACGCAGTATTTT. It codes for CATSRTLGTDTQYF.

This clonotype appeared a few times. The chain is built from TRBV7-9 and TRBJ2-3, with 10 bases lining up with TRBD1. V shed 6 bases and J 4 bases; nucleotides not matched to a gene: 10. The CDR3 contains 16 residues. The germline V gene encodes CDR1 SEHNR and CDR2 FQNEAQ (reference sequence). The CDR3 loop is CASSLRGTGDADTQYF. As DNA, the CDR3 is TGTGCCAGCAGTCTCCGTGGGACAGGGGACGCAGATACGCAGTATTTT.

The chain couples TRBV7-9 to TRBJ1-1, with unresolved D. Germline V gene data show CDR1 as SEHNR and CDR2 as FQNEAQ (reference sequence). The CDR3 length is 12 residues. V gave up 3 bases and J gave up 6 bases, with 8 bases separating them. The CDR3 loop is CASSLETSEAFF. CDR3 nucleotide sequence: TGTGCCAGCAGCTTGGAAACCTCTGAAGCTTTCTTT.

This clonotype is deemed medium-sized (0.01 to 0.1%). CDR3 DNA sequence: TGTGCCAGCAGCCCCACCTCACCACAAAACACCGGGGAGCTGTTTTTT. This translates into CASSPTSPQNTGELFF. The rearrangement joins TRBV5-6 to TRBJ2-2; D not certain. This CDR3 region has 16 residues. The V gene lost 4 bases and the J gene lost 2 bases, with 15 bases spanning the gap. The germline CDR1 and CDR2 sequences are SGHDT and YYEEEE.

This clonotype is large (0.1 to 1%) in the sample. The chain has TRBV7-2 and TRBJ2-5, with a tentative D call TRBD1 (6 bases). Deletions cut 4 bases from V and 0 bases from J, with 15 bases between. Per the germline V gene, CDR1 is SGHTA and CDR2 is FQGNSA. CDR3 length: 16 amino acids. CDR3 sequence: CASSSYGTMYQETQYF. The CDR3 DNA reads TGTGCCAGCAGCTCATACGGGACAATGTACCAAGAGACCCAGTACTTC.

In nucleotides, the CDR3 is TGTGCCAGCAGTTGGGACAGGCGCTACGAGCAGTACTTC. Translation: CASSWDRRYEQYF. The chain couples TRBV28 to TRBJ2-7, with 8 bases matching TRBD1. This CDR3 has 13 residues. Per germline, CDR1 MDHEN and CDR2 SYDVKM. Trimming removed 4 bases from V and 3 bases from J; junction bases left unmatched: 2. The variable domain in full, with the rest retrieved from reference TRBV28 and TRBJ2-7, is DVKVTQSSRYLVKRTGEKVFLECVQDMDHENMFWYRQDPGLGLRLIYFSYDVKMKEKGDIPEGYSVSREKKERFSLILESASTNQTSMYLCASSWDRRYEQYFGPGTRLTVT.

This clonotype counts as medium-sized. This likely comes from a read error, as the CDR3 has no conserved phenylalanine or tryptophan at its end. The limits of the CDR3 on the DNA are not certain, so only TCRdb's listed CDR3 is given. This rearrangement joins TRBV7-8 to TRBJ2-1. Germline V gives CDR1 SGHVS, CDR2 FQNEAQ. Termini included, the CDR3 measures 11 amino acids. The CDR3 sequence: CASSLGVSNET.

This clonotype is labeled medium-sized. V usage is TRBV30 and J usage is TRBJ2-7; TRBD1 aligns across 11 bases. The V gene end was trimmed by 6 bases and the J gene end by 3 bases; junction bases not matched to a gene: 4. Germline V gives CDR1 GTSNPN, CDR2 SVGIG (reference sequence). This CDR3 contains 13 residues. In DNA, the CDR3 is TGTGCCTGCCGCGGGACAGGGGGCTACGAGCAGTACTTC. Encoded protein: CACRGTGGYEQYF.

By its share, this clonotype is large. J is TRBJ1-5 and V is TRBV6-5; 10 bases agree with TRBD1. Germline V gives CDR1 MNHEY, CDR2 SVGAGI. J gave up 7 bases and V 6 bases, and 12 bases lay outside the gene matches. The CDR3 loop spans 16 amino acids. The CDR3 DNA follows: TGTGCCAGCAGCCCGTCGGGACAGGGGTTGGAACAGCCCCAGCATTTT. It is translated as CASSPSGQGLEQPQHF.

By frequency in the sample, this clonotype is large. J is TRBJ1-5 and V is TRBV20-1; 7 nucleotides align to TRBD1. Germline CDR1 DFQATT, CDR2 SNEGSKA (reference sequence). The CDR3 consists of 13 residues. The V and J ends lost 3 bases and 5 bases, in that order; junction bases with no gene match: 4. The CDR3 nucleotides are TGCAGTGCTAGTCGACAGGGCGATCAGCCCCAGCATTTT. Its protein product is CSASRQGDQPQHF.

Judged by abundance, this clonotype is medium-sized. This CDR3 reads CASSEAPSRPLSYEQYF. CDR3 sequence (DNA): TGTGCCAGCAGTGAGGCCCCCTCTAGGCCTCTTTCCTACGAGCAGTACTTC. This chain connects TRBV2 to TRBJ2-7; D call uncertain. The germline V gene has CDR1 SNHLY and CDR2 FYNNEI. Trimming left V 3 bases short and J 1 base short, with 19 bases between. The CDR3 runs to 17 residues.